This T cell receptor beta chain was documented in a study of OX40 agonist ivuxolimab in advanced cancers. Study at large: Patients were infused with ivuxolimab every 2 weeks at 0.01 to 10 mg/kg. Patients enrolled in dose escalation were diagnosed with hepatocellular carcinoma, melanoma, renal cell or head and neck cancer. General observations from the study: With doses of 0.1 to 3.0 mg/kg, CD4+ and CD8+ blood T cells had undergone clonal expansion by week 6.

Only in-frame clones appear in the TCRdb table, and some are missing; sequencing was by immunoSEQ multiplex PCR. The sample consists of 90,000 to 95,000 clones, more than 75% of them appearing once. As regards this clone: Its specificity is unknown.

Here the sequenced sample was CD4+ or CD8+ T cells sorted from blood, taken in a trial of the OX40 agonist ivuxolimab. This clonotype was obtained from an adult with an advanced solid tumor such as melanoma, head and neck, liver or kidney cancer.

The CDR3 sequence: CASSINRGEGYTF. The CDR3 nucleotides read TGTGCCAGTAGTATAAACAGGGGGGAAGGCTACACCTTC. This chain connects TRBV19 to TRBJ1-2; 8 bases map to TRBD1. Germline CDR1 and CDR2: LNHDA and SQIVND (reference sequence). This CDR3 contains 13 residues. J gave up 8 bases and V 2 bases, and 4 bases lay outside the gene matches.